This T cell receptor beta chain was recovered during a study of regulatory T cells in long-lasting Graves disease. Time point indicated: newly diagnosed GD, antithyroid drugs for less than 3 months. PBMCs were the source of the RNA used for TCR sequencing. Germline V CDR1 and CDR2: SNHLY, FYNNEI. CDR3 length equals 13 residues. The V gene lost 10 bases and the J gene lost 1 base, with 11 bases spanning the gap. This clonotype was recorded many times. As yet, its antigen is unknown. Arm-PCR of CDR3 regions with iRepertoire HTBI primers generated TCR beta libraries. TCRdb redid the calling of the multiplex PCR reads with MiXCR, one entry per CDR3 protein. The repertoire holds roughly 560,000 distinct CDR3 sequences, with 15% to 20% as singletons. Overall study results and limits: Favored usage of TRBV28, TRBJ1-2 and TRBJ2-5 was recorded in persistent disease.

This sample was shared with a second study, whose subject was T cells in Graves' hyperthyroidism and ophthalmopathy. That source adds: Among the patients, aged 18 to 65, hyperthyroidism was newly diagnosed and had lasted under 2 months. A model built on 13 V-J features separated ophthalmopathy from stable hyperthyroidism.

This receptor was taken from a woman aged 40 to 65 with Graves disease. The sample here was peripheral blood mononuclear cells (PBMCs), taken at new diagnosis, from a patient treated with antithyroid drugs. This rearrangement joins TRBV2 to TRBJ2-4; tentatively, D is TRBD2 (5 bases). In DNA form, the CDR3 reads TGTGCCATCGCACGAGGGGCCAAAAACATTCAGTACTTC. It is translated as CAIARGAKNIQYF.